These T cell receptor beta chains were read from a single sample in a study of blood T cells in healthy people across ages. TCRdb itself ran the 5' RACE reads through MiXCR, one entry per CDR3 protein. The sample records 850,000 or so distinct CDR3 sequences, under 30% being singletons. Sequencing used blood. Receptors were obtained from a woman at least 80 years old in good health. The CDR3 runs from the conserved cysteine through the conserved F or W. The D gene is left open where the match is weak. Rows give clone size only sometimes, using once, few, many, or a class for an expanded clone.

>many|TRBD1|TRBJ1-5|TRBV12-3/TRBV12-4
CASSRQGFISNQPQHF
TGTGCCAGCAGCAGACAGGGTTTCATCAGCAATCAGCCCCAGCATTTT
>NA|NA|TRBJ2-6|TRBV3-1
CASSQDGGQTNSGANVRTF
TGCGCCAGCAGCCAAGATGGCGGACAGACGAACTCTGGGGCCAACGTCCGGACTTTC
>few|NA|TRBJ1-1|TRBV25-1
CASSRFGQNTEAFF
TGTGCCAGCAGCCGATTTGGTCAGAACACTGAAGCTTTCTTT
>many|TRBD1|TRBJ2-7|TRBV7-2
CASSLADRDYEQYF
TGTGCCAGCAGCTTGGCGGACAGGGACTACGAGCAGTACTTC
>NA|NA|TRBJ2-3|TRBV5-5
CASSLAADSRVYTQYF
TGTGCCAGCAGCTTGGCGGCGGACTCTCGAGTCTATACGCAGTATTTT
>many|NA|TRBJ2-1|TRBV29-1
CSVEASYNEQFF
TGCAGCGTTGAAGCGTCCTACAATGAGCAGTTCTTC
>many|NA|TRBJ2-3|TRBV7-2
CASSPPGLASTDTQYF
TGTGCCAGCAGCCCCCCAGGACTGGCTAGCACAGATACGCAGTATTTT
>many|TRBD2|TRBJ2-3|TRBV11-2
CASSWGLAGTDTQYF
TGTGCCAGCAGCTGGGGACTAGCGGGGACAGATACGCAGTATTTT
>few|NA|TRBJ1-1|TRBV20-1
CSAKLQKMNTEAFF
TGCAGTGCTAAACTACAGAAAATGAACACTGAAGCTTTCTTT
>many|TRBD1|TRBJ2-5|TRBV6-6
CASRDLMDRGRETQYF
TGTGCCAGCAGGGATCTGATGGACAGGGGTAGGGAGACCCAGTACTTC
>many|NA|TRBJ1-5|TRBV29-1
CSVGLGGGNQPQHF
TGCAGCGTTGGATTGGGAGGGGGCAATCAGCCCCAGCATTTT
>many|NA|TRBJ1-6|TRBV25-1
CASSEYVEGAYNSPLHF
TGTGCCAGCAGTGAATACGTGGAAGGGGCCTATAATTCACCCCTCCACTTT
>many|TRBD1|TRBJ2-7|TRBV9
CASSAGGEQYF
TGTGCCAGCAGCGCAGGGGGCGAGCAGTACTTC
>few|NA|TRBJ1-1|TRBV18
CASSSDRPGNTEAFF
TGTGCCAGCTCATCAGACAGGCCAGGGAACACTGAAGCTTTCTTT
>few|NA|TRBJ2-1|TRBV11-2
CASSSGRWQQFF
TGTGCCAGCAGCTCCGGACGGTGGCAGCAGTTCTTC
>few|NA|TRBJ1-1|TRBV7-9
CASSPRAVTEAFF
TGTGCCAGCAGCCCCAGGGCGGTGACTGAAGCTTTCTTT
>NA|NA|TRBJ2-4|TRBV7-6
CASSLERDGGNIQYF
TGTGCCAGCAGCTTGGAGAGGGACGGAGGAAACATTCAGTACTTC
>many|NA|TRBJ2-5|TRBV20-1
CSASNSPPTQYF
TGCAGTGCTAGTAACTCCCCCCCGACCCAGTACTTC
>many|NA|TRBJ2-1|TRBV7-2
CASSSQGPRLYNEQFF
TGTGCCAGCAGCTCCCAGGGTCCCCGGCTTTACAATGAGCAGTTCTTC
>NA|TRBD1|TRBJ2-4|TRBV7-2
CASSLRSTGSRAGNIQYF
TGTGCCAGCAGCTTAAGGTCGACAGGGAGTCGGGCTGGAAACATTCAGTACTTC
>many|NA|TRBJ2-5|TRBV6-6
CASRAGETQYF
TGTGCCAGCAGGGCTGGAGAGACCCAGTACTTC
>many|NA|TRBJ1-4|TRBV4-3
CASSQDIVGALNEKLFF
TGCGCCAGCAGCCAAGATATAGTGGGAGCACTTAATGAAAAACTGTTTTTT
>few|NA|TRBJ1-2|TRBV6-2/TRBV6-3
CASSYSWGLPTSYGYTF
TGTGCCAGCAGTTACTCGTGGGGACTTCCTACCTCCTATGGCTACACCTTC
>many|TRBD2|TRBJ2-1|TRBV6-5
CASRSTGTIFPHEQFF
TGTGCCAGCAGATCTACCGGGACTATATTTCCCCATGAGCAGTTCTTC
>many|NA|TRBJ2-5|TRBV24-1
CATSDARPRQETQYF
TGTGCCACCAGTGATGCACGACCTCGCCAAGAGACCCAGTACTTC
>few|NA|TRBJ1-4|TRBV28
CASGSEGHPGSEKLFF
TGTGCCAGCGGAAGTGAAGGGCACCCTGGGAGTGAAAAACTGTTTTTT
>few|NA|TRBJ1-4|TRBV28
CASSLSLPEKLFF
TGTGCCAGCAGTTTAAGTCTCCCGGAAAAACTGTTTTTT
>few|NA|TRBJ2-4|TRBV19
CASSTPLAKNIQYF
TGTGCCAGTAGTACACCGCTAGCCAAAAACATTCAGTACTTC
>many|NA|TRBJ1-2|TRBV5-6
CASSLPRGAGYGYTF
TGTGCCAGCAGCTTGCCTCGGGGGGCAGGGTACGGCTACACCTTC
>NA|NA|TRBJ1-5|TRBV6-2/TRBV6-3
CASSDPTVYSNQPQHF
TGTGCCAGCAGCGACCCGACGGTTTATAGCAATCAGCCCCAGCATTTT
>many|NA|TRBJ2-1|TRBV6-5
CASSHEARSNEQFF
TGTGCCAGCAGCCACGAGGCTAGGTCCAATGAGCAGTTCTTC
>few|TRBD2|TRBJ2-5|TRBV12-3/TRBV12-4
CASNSRSGGHQETQYF
TGTGCCAGCAATTCTAGGAGCGGGGGCCACCAAGAGACCCAGTACTTC
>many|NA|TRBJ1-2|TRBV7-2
CASSPDGSRGYTF
TGTGCCAGCAGCCCGGACGGCAGTAGAGGCTACACCTTC
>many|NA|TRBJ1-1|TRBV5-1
CASSPGATSLNAEAFF
TGCGCCAGCAGCCCTGGGGCCACCTCTCTGAACGCTGAAGCTTTCTTT
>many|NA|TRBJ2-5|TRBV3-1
CASRVAGTVKETQYF
TGTGCCAGCAGGGTCGCCGGGACGGTAAAAGAGACCCAGTACTTC
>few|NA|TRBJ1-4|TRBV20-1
CSARDPRGFGGKLFF
TGCAGTGCTAGAGACCCCAGAGGGTTCGGCGGAAAACTGTTTTTT
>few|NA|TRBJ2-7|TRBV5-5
CASSSSGEPYNEQYF
TGTGCCAGCAGCTCCTCAGGGGAACCCTACAATGAGCAGTACTTC
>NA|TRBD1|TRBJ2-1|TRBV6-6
CASSFGQGVSSYNGQFF
TGTGCCAGCAGTTTTGGACAGGGGGTTTCCTCCTACAATGGGCAGTTCTTC
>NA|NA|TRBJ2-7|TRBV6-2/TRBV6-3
CASSYQVSPGEQYF
TGTGCCAGCAGTTACCAGGTTTCCCCGGGGGAGCAGTACTTC
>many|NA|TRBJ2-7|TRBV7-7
CASTSGTASPYEQYF
TGTGCTAGCACCTCCGGGACGGCCTCCCCCTACGAGCAGTACTTC
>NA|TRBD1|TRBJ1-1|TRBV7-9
CASSSHGRGATEAFF
TGTGCCAGCAGCTCCCACGGCAGGGGGGCCACTGAAGCTTTCTTT
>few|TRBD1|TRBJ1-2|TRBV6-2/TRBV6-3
CASGQGGGYTF
TGTGCCAGCGGACAGGGCGGAGGCTACACCTTC
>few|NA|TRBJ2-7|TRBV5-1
CASSSTTLPYEQYF
TGCGCCAGCAGTTCTACGACCCTACCCTACGAGCAGTACTTC
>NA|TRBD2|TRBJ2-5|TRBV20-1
CSAKAGGPGETQYF
TGCAGTGCGAAAGCGGGGGGGCCGGGAGAGACCCAGTACTTC
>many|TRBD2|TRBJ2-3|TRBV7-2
CASSLEAAGGRGTQYF
TGTGCCAGCAGCTTAGAAGCCGCGGGGGGACGGGGTACGCAGTATTTT
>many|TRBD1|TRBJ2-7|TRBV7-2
CASSSFGGQAYEQYF
TGTGCCAGCAGCTCTTTCGGGGGACAGGCCTACGAGCAGTACTTC